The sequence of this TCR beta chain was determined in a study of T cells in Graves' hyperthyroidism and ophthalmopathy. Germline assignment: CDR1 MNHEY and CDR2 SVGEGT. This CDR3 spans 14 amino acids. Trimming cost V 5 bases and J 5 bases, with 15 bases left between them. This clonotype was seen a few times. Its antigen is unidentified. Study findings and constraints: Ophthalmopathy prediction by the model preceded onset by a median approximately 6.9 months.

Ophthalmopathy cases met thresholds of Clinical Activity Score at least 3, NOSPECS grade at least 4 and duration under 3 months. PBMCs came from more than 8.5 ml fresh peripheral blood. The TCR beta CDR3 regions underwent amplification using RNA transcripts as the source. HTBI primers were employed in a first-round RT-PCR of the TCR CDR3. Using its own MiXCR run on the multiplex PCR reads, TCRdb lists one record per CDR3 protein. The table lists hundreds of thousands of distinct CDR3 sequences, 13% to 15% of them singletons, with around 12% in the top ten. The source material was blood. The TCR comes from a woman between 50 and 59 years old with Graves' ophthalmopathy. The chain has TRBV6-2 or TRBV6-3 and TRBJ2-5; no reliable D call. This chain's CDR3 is CASSPSERRETQYF. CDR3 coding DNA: TGTGCCAGCAGTCCCAGCGAACGAAGGGAGACCCAGTACTTC.